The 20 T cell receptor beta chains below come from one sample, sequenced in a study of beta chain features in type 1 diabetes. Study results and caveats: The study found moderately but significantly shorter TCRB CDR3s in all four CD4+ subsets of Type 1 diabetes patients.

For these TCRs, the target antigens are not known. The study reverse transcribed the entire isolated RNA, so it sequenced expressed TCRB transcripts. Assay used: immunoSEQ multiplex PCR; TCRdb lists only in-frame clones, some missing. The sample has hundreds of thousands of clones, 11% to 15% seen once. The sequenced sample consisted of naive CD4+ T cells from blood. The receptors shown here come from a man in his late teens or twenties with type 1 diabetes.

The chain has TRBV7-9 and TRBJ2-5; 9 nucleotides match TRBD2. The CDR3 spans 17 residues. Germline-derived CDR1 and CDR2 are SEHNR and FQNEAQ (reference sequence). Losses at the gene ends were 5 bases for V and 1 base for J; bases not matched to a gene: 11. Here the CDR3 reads CASSHAPAGGFQETQYF. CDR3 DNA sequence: TGTGCCAGCAGCCACGCCCCAGCGGGAGGCTTCCAAGAGACCCAGTACTTC.

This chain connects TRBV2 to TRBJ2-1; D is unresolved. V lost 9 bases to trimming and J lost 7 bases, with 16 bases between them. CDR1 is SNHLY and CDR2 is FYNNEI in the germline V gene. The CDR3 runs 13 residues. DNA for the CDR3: TGTGCCAGTACCCCCGGCCCCAGGAATGAGCAGTTCTTC. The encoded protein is CASTPGPRNEQFF.

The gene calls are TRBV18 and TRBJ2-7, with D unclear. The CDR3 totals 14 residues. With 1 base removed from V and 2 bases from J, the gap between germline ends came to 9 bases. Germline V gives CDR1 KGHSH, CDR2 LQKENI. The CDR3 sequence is CASSPLTATYEQYF. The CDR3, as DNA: TGTGCCAGCTCACCACTGACTGCCACCTACGAGCAGTACTTC.

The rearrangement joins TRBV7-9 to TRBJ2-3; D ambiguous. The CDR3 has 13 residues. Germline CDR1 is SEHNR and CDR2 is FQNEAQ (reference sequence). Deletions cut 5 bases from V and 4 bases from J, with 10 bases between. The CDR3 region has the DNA TGTGCCAGCAGCGCCTCGCAGGCAGATACGCAGTATTTT. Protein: CASSASQADTQYF.

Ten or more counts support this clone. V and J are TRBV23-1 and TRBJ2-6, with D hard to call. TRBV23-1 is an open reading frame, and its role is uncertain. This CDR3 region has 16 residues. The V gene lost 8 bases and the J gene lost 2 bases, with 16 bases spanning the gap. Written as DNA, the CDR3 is TGCGCCAGCCATACAGCTGGGTTTACTGGGGCCAACGTCCTGACTTTC. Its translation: CASHTAGFTGANVLTF.

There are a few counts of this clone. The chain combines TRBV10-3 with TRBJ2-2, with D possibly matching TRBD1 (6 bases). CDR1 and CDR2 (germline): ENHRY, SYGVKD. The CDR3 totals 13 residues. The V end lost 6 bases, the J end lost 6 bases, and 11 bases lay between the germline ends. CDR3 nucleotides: TGTGCCATCAGGCCAGGGGCGGCCGGGGAGCTGTTTTTT. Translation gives CAIRPGAAGELFF.

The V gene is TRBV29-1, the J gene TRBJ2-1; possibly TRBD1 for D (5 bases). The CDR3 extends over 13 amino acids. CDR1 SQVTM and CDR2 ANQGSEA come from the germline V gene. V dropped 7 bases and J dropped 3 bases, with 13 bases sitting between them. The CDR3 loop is CSASGQGYNEQFF. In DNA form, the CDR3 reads TGCAGCGCCTCGGGTCAGGGCTACAATGAGCAGTTCTTC.

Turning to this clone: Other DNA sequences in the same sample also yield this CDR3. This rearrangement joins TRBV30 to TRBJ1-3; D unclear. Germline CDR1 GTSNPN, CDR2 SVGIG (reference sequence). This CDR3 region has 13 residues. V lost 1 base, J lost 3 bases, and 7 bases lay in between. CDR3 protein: CAWSGSFGNTIYF. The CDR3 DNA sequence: TGTGCCTGGAGTGGGTCCTTTGGAAACACCATATATTTT.

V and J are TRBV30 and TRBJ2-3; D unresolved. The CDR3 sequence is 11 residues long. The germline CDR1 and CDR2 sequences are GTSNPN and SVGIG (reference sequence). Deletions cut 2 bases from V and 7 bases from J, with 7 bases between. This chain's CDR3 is CAWSSRNTQYF. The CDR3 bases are TGTGCCTGGAGTTCCCGAAATACGCAGTATTTT.

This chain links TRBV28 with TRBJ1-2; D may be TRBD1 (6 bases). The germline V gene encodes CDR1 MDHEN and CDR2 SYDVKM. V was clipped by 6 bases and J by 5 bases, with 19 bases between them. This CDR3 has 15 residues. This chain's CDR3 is CASRTDSHQPYGYTF. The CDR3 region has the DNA TGTGCCAGCAGAACGGACAGCCATCAGCCTTATGGCTACACCTTC.

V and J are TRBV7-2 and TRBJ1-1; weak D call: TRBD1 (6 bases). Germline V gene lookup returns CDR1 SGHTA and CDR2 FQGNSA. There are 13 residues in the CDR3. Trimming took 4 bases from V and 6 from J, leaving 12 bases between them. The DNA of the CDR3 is TGTGCCAGCAGCTGGACAGTAGTTTCTGAAGCTTTCTTT. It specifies CASSWTVVSEAFF.

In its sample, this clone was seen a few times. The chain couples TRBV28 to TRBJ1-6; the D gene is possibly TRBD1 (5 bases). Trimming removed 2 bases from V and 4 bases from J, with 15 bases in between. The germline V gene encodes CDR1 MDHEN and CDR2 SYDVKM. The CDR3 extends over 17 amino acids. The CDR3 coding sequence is TGTGCCAGCAGTTTACCCTCCCCGGGGGATTATAATTCACCCCTCCACTTT. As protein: CASSLPSPGDYNSPLHF. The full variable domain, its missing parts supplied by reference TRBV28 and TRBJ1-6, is DVKVTQSSRYLVKRTGEKVFLECVQDMDHENMFWYRQDPGLGLRLIYFSYDVKMKEKGDIPEGYSVSREKKERFSLILESASTNQTSMYLCASSLPSPGDYNSPLHFGNGTRLTVT.

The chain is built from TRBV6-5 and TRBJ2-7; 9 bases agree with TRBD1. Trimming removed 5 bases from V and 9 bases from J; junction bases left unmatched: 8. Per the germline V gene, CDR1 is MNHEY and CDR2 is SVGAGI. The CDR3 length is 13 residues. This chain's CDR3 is CASSTGTGRRQYF. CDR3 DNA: TGTGCCAGCAGTACCGGGACAGGGCGACGGCAGTACTTC.

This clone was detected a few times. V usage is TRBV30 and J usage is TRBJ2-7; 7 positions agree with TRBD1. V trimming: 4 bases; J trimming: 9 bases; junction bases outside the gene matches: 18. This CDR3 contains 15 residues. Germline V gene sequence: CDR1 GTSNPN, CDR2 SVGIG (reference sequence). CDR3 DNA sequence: TGTGCCTGGACCCACGGGGCAGGGGGTCTCCCGTGGCAGTACTTC. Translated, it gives CAWTHGAGGLPWQYF. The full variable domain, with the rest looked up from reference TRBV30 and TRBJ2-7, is SQTIHQWPATLVQPVGSPLSLECTVEGTSNPNLYWYRQAAGRGLQLLFYSVGIGQISSEVPQNLSASRPQDRQFILSSKKLLLSDSGFYLCAWTHGAGGLPWQYFGPGTRLTVT.

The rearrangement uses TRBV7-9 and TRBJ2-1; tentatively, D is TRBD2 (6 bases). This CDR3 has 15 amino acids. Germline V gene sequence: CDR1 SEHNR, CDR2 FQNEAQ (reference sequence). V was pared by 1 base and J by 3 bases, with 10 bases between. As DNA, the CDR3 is TGTGCCAGCAGCTTAGAGTGGAGGGACTACAATGAGCAGTTCTTC. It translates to CASSLEWRDYNEQFF.

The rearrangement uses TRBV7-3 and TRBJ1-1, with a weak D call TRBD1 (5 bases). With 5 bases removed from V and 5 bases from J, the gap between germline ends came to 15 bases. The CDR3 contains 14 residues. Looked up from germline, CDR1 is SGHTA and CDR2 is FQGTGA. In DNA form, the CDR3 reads TGTGCCAGCAGCCCAACAAGAGGGGAGACTGAAGCTTTCTTT. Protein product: CASSPTRGETEAFF.

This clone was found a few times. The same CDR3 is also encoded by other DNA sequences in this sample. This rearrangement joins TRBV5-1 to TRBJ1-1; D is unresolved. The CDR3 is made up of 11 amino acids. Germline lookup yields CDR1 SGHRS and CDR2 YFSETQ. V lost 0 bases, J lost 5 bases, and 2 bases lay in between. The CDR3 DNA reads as TGCGCCAGCAGCTTGGAGACTGAAGCTTTCTTT. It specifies CASSLETEAFF. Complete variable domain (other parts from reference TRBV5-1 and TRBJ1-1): KAGVTQTPRYLIKTRGQQVTLSCSPISGHRSVSWYQQTPGQGLQFLFEYFSETQRNKGNFPGRFSGRQFSNSRSEMNVSTLELGDSALYLCASSLETEAFFGQGTRLTVV.

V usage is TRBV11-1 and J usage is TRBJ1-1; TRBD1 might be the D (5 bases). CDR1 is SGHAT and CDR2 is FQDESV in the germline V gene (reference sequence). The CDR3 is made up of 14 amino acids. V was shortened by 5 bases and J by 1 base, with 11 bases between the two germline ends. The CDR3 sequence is CASSPRDGNTEAFF. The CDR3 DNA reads TGTGCCAGCAGCCCCCGGGACGGGAACACTGAAGCTTTCTTT.

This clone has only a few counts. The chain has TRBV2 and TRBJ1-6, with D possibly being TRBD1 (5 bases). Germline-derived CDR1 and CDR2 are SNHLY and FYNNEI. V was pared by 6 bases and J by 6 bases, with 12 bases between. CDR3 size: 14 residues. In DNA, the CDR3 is TGTGCCAGCAGCGTGACAGCGAGTAATTCACCCCTCCACTTT. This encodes CASSVTASNSPLHF.

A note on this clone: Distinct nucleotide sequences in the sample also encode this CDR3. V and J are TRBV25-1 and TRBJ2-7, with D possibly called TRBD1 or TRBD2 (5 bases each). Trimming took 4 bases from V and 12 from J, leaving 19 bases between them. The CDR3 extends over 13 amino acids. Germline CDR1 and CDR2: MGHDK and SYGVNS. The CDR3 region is CASSGREGRILYF. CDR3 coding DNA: TGTGCCAGCAGTGGGAGAGAGGGACGTATCCTGTACTTC.